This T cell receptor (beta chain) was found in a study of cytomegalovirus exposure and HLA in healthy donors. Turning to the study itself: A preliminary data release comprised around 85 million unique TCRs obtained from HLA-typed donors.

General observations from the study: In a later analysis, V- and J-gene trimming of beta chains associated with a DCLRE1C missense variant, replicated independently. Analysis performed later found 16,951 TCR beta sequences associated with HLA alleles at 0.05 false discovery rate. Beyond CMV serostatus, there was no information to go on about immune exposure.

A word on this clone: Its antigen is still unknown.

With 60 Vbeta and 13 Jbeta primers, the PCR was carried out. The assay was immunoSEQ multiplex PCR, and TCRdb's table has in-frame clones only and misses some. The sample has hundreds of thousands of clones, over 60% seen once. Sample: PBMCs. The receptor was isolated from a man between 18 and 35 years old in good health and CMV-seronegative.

As DNA, the CDR3 is TGTGCCAGCAGTGGGCAGGGAAACTCCGACCCCGACGAGCAGTACTTC. Its translation: CASSGQGNSDPDEQYF. The J gene is TRBJ2-7, the V gene TRBV6-6; possible D gene TRBD1, 5 bases. Germline lookup yields CDR1 MNHNY and CDR2 SVGAGI (reference sequence). Trimming removed 5 bases from V and 5 bases from J, with 22 bases in between. The CDR3 contains 16 residues.